A selection of T cell receptor beta chains follows, all from one sample in a study of blood T cell repertoires in COVID-19. Here immunoSEQ multiplex PCR was the method, and the copy in TCRdb shows in-frame clones only, minus some. The sample has about 210,000 clones, 84% seen once. Source material: peripheral blood. All receptors come from a woman older than 75 with COVID-19, enrolled during active disease. Both conserved end residues are part of each CDR3. The D gene is left open where the match is weak. Rows may omit the clone size; those that give it use once, few, many or a size class.

TRBJ2-5	TRBV7-2	TRBD2	.	CASRRGGVLQETQYF	TGTGCCAGCCGTCGCGGGGGGGTCCTGCAAGAGACCCAGTACTTC
TRBJ2-1	TRBV1	.	.	CTSSSSITLQFF	TGCACCAGCAGCTCCTCGATCACTCTTCAGTTCTTC
TRBJ1-1	TRBV6-5	TRBD1	.	CASTGQGYTEAFF	TGTGCCAGTACCGGACAGGGGTACACTGAAGCTTTCTTT
TRBJ2-3	TRBV20-1	.	.	CSPGVVDTQYF	TGCAGCCCGGGGGTGGTAGATACGCAGTATTTT
TRBJ1-2	TRBV25-1	.	few	CASSEYGREYGYTF	TGTGCCAGCAGTGAATATGGGCGGGAATATGGCTACACCTTC
TRBJ2-1	TRBV29-1	.	.	CSVPRHSGEQFF	TGCAGCGTCCCCCGACACAGTGGCGAGCAGTTCTTC
TRBJ1-3	TRBV2	TRBD1	.	CASSEGLGTAGNTIYF	TGTGCCAGCAGTGAAGGTTTGGGGACAGCTGGAAACACCATATATTTT
TRBJ2-3	TRBV5-5	.	.	CASSRGGRTDTQYF	TGTGCCAGCAGCCGCGGGGGCCGCACAGATACGCAGTATTTT
TRBJ2-7	TRBV18	.	.	CASSPISGEWEQYF	TGTGCCAGCTCACCAATTTCAGGGGAGTGGGAGCAGTACTTC
TRBJ1-2	TRBV7-2	.	.	CASSSVSSGNYGYTF	TGTGCCAGCAGCTCCGTTTCTTCGGGGAACTATGGCTACACCTTC
TRBJ2-4	TRBV6-6	TRBD1	.	CAAVGDRVKNIQYF	TGTGCCGCCGTGGGGGACAGGGTAAAAAACATTCAGTACTTC
TRBJ2-6	TRBV19	.	.	CASSPRIPESGANVLTF	TGTGCCAGTAGCCCGCGGATTCCCGAGTCTGGGGCCAACGTCCTGACTTTC
TRBJ1-2	TRBV24-1	TRBD1	.	CATSDRNTGVGGYTF	TGTGCCACCAGTGACCGCAATACAGGGGTGGGTGGCTACACCTTC
TRBJ1-2	TRBV6-5	.	.	CASSYAPGLTSDGYTF	TGTGCCAGCAGTTACGCCCCAGGCCTAACTTCGGATGGCTACACCTTC
TRBJ1-2	TRBV28	.	.	CASTSNYGYTF	TGTGCCAGCACGTCTAACTATGGCTACACCTTC
TRBJ1-5	TRBV7-9	.	.	CASSPEGGNQPQHF	TGTGCCAGCAGCCCAGAGGGGGGCAATCAGCCCCAGCATTTT
TRBJ2-7	TRBV5-5	.	.	CASSDRSSYEQYF	TGTGCCAGCTCAGACCGGAGCTCCTACGAGCAGTACTTC
TRBJ2-7	TRBV10-3	.	.	CAIRTSTGREQYF	TGTGCCATCAGAACTTCGACAGGGAGGGAGCAGTACTTC
TRBJ2-5	TRBV7-2	.	few	CASSSPMGGGETQYF	TGTGCCAGCAGCTCCCCAATGGGGGGTGGGGAGACCCAGTACTTC
TRBJ2-2	TRBV6-1	.	.	CASSEGGYTGELFF	TGTGCCAGCAGTGAAGGAGGGTACACCGGGGAGCTGTTTTTT
TRBJ2-3	TRBV6-2/TRBV6-3	TRBD2	once	CASSYPWGLAGGQASSDTQYF	TGTGCCAGCAGTTACCCGTGGGGACTAGCGGGGGGTCAGGCCTCGTCAGATACGCAGTATTTT
TRBJ2-2	TRBV11-2	.	.	CASSFLMSTGELFF	TGTGCCAGCAGCTTCCTAATGAGCACCGGGGAGCTGTTTTTT
TRBJ1-1	TRBV5-8	TRBD1	few	CASSLYNRGEAEAFF	TGTGCCAGCAGCTTGTATAACAGGGGGGAGGCTGAAGCTTTCTTT